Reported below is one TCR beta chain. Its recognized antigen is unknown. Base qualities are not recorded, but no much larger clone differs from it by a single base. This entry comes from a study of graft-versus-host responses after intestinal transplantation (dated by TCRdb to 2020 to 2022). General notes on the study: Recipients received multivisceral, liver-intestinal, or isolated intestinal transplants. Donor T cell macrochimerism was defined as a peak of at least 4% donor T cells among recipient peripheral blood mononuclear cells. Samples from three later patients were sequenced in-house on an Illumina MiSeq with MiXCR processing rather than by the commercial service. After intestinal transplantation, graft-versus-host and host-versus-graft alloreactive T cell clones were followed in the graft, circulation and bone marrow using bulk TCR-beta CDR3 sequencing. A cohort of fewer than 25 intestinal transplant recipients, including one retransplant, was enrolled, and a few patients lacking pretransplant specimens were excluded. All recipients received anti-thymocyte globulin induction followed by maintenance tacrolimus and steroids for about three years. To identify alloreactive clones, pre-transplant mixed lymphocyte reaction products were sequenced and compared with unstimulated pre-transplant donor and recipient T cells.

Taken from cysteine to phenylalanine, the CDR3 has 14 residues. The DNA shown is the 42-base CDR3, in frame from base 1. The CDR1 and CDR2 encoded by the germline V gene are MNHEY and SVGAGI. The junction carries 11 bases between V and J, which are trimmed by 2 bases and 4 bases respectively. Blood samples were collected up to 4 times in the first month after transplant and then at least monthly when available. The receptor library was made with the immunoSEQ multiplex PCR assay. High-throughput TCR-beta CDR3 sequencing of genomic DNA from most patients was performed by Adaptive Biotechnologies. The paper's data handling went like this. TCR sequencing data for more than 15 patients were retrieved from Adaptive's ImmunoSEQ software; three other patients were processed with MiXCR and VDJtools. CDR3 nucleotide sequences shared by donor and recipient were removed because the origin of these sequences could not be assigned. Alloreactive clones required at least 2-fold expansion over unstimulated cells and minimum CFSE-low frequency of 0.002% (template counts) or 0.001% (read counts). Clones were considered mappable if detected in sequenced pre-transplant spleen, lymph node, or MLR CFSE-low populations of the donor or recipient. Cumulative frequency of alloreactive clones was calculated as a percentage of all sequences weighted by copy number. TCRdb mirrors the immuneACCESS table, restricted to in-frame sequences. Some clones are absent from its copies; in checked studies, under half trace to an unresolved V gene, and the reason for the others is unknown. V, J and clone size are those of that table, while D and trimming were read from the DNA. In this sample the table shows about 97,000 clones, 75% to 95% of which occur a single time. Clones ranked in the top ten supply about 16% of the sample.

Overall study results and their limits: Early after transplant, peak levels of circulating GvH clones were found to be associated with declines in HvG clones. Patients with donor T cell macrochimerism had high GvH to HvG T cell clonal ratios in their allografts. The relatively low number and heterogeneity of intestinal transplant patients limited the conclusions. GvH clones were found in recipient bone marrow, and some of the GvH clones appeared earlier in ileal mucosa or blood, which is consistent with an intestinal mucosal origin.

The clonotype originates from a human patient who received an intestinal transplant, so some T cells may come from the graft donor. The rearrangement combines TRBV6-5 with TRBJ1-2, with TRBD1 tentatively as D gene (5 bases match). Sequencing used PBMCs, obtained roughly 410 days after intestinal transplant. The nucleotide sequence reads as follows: TGTGCCAGCAGTTACAGTAAGGGGCCCTATGGCTACACCTTC. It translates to CASSYSKGPYGYTF.